This note documents a single TCR beta chain sequence. Its cognate antigen is unknown. Vbeta (60) and Jbeta (13) primers were used in the PCR. Clones were sequenced by immunoSEQ multiplex PCR, and TCRdb holds only the in-frame ones, with some missing. The sample shows 120,000 or so clones, roughly 80% of them seen only once. Germline CDR1 reads GTSNPN; CDR2 reads SVGIG (reference sequence). The junction had 11 bases not matched to a gene; V was cut back by 3 bases and J by 6 bases. This CDR3 is built from 15 residues. The sample comes from a study of cytomegalovirus exposure and HLA in healthy donors. Study as a whole: HLA-typed donors were the source of approximately 85 million unique TCRs held in an early data release. Study-wide findings and caveats: Among the most significant clusters, several appeared linked to common viral pathogens in a later analysis. Being productive about 87% or about 30% of the time was typical of most TCR beta V segments in an earlier analysis. There were a few CMV-associated chains whose specificity for CMV antigens was confirmed in vitro.

The chain uses TRBV30 and TRBJ2-7; 10 bases are shared with TRBD2. The TCR sequence derives from a man aged 45-65 years in good health and CMV-seropositive. The specimen was PBMCs. The CDR3 DNA reads TGTGCCTGGAGGCGAGCTAGCGGGGGCCCCGCCGAGCAGTACTTC. It specifies CAWRRASGGPAEQYF.